One and the same sample provided the 14 T cell receptor beta chains below, sequenced in a study of siplizumab effects on memory and regulatory T cells. Using immunoSEQ multiplex PCR, the repertoire was profiled, and TCRdb retains in-frame clones only, with some absent. The data contain around 100,000 clones, around 90% of them singletons. The sample was CD4+ T cells sorted from blood. The receptor set was obtained from a human donor in good health.

This clone was found once. The chain uses TRBV11-2 and TRBJ2-7; the D is unclear. The CDR3 has 16 residues. In germline, CDR1 is SGHAT, CDR2 FQNNGV. V lost 1 base and J lost 0, with 13 bases in between. The CDR3 DNA sequence: TGTGCCAGCAGCTTAGTTGCAGGCGGTAGCTCCTACGAGCAGTACTTC. The encoded protein is CASSLVAGGSSYEQYF.

The rearrangement links TRBV9 to TRBJ2-5; D remains ambiguous. V shed 0 bases and J shed 3 bases, with 12 bases lying between them. Germline-derived CDR1 and CDR2 are SGDLS and YYNGEE. This CDR3 region has 15 residues. CDR3 protein: CASSVAGLREETQYF. CDR3 nucleotides: TGTGCCAGCAGCGTAGCCGGCCTAAGGGAAGAGACCCAGTACTTC.

This chain connects TRBV21-1 to TRBJ1-2; no DNA check was done on the table's D call, TRBD1. TRBV21-1 is shown as a pseudogene. The CDR3 length is 14 residues. CDR3: CASSKSRGTYDYTF. DNA of the CDR3: TGTGCCAGCAGCAAATCCAGGGGTACCTATGACTACACCTTC.

This chain joins TRBV19 and TRBJ2-2; maybe TRBD1 (6 bases). Trimming shortened V by 6 bases and J by 7 bases, and 15 bases separated the two germline ends. CDR3 length: 14 amino acids. Germline V gene lookup returns CDR1 LNHDA and CDR2 SQIVND (reference sequence). The CDR3 sequence is CASRHRDAGGELFF. The CDR3 DNA follows: TGTGCCAGTAGGCACAGGGATGCGGGCGGGGAGCTGTTTTTT.

V gene TRBV5-1 combines with J gene TRBJ1-3; D is perhaps TRBD1 (6 bases). Trimming removed 4 bases from V and 7 bases from J, with 15 bases in between. Per the germline V gene, CDR1 is SGHRS and CDR2 is YFSETQ. There are 14 residues in the CDR3. CDR3: CASSAQGQGNTIYF. The CDR3 DNA reads TGCGCCAGCAGCGCGCAGGGGCAAGGGAACACCATATATTTT.

The chain couples TRBV27 to TRBJ2-5; the D is unclear. From germline, CDR1 is MNHEY and CDR2 SMNVEV (reference sequence). The V gene lost 6 bases and the J gene lost 4 bases, with 15 bases spanning the gap. The CDR3 is made up of 14 amino acids. The CDR3 loop is CASSPPGVGETQYF. The DNA for the CDR3 is TGTGCCAGCAGCCCTCCTGGGGTAGGAGAGACCCAGTACTTC.

The gene calls are TRBV6-5 and TRBJ1-1; 7 nucleotides match TRBD1. Per the germline V gene, CDR1 is MNHEY and CDR2 is SVGAGI. V dropped 6 bases and J dropped 11; count of bases not matched to a gene: 12. The CDR3 totals 13 residues. CDR3 DNA: TGTGCCAGCAGCCTCAGGCGGGACAGCGGCGCTTTCTTT. It specifies CASSLRRDSGAFF.

This clone was picked up a small number of times. This chain links TRBV6-5 with TRBJ2-3, with D perhaps matching TRBD2 (7 bases). This CDR3 has 15 residues. The germline CDR1 and CDR2 sequences are MNHEY and SVGAGI. Trimming took 10 bases from V and 2 from J, leaving 19 bases between them. Written as DNA, the CDR3 is TGTGCCACCAGAGGGGGGGCCGGTAACACAGATACGCAGTATTTT. It yields the protein CATRGGAGNTDTQYF.

This chain connects TRBV19 to TRBJ1-2; TRBD1 agrees at 10 bases. J was trimmed by 7 bases and V by 7 bases; bases with no gene match: 12. Germline V gene data show CDR1 as LNHDA and CDR2 as SQIVND (reference sequence). This CDR3 spans 15 amino acids. The CDR3 protein is CASTQTGQGRGGYTF. CDR3 sequence (DNA): TGTGCCAGTACACAAACGGGACAGGGGAGAGGTGGCTACACCTTC.

With regard to this clone: Its ends do not fully match the called genes, so a read error is possible. The chain links TRBV5-1 to TRBJ2-2; D possibly corresponds to TRBD1 (6 bases). The CDR3 contains 14 residues. Per germline, CDR1 SGHRS and CDR2 YFSETQ. CDR3 DNA sequence: TGTGCCAGCAGCCCCGGACAGAGCACCGGGGAGCTGTTTTTT. This encodes CASSPGQSTGELFF.

The rearrangement joins TRBV21-1 to TRBJ1-2; no check of the table's D call, TRBD1, against the DNA was made. TRBV21-1 is a pseudogene segment. CDR3 length equals 14 residues. The CDR3: CASSKGDREYGYTF. The CDR3 nucleotides read TGTGCCAGCAGCAAAGGGGACAGGGAATATGGCTACACCTTC.

The chain combines TRBV27 with TRBJ2-5; 12 bases are a match to TRBD2. Germline lookup yields CDR1 MNHEY and CDR2 SMNVEV (reference sequence). CDR3 length: 16 residues. J gave up 5 bases and V 4 bases, and 8 bases lay outside the gene matches. The CDR3, as DNA: TGTGCCAGCAGTTCGGTCCGGACTAGCGGGGCTGAGACCCAGTACTTC. Protein sequence: CASSSVRTSGAETQYF.

V gene TRBV27 combines with J gene TRBJ2-1, with TRBD2 identical over 7 bases. There are 14 residues in the CDR3. Germline V gene data show CDR1 as MNHEY and CDR2 as SMNVEV (reference sequence). With 11 bases clipped from V and 2 bases from J, the junction kept 9 bases outside the gene matches. The DNA for the CDR3 is TGTGCCGGATTTGGGGGGGAAACCTACAATGAGCAGTTCTTC. It yields the protein CAGFGGETYNEQFF.

V usage is TRBV29-1 and J usage is TRBJ1-2; no clear D gene. Germline CDR1 SQVTM, CDR2 ANQGSEA. The CDR3 is 15 residues long. V was shortened by 6 bases and J by 3 bases, with 20 bases between the two germline ends. The CDR3 bases are TGCAGCGTAGCTCCCGGACTCCGCGGGGACTATGGCTACACCTTC. This translates into CSVAPGLRGDYGYTF.